Listed here are 7 T cell receptor beta chains from one sample, sequenced in a study of T cell repertoires in cytomegalovirus infection. One entry per CDR3 protein, called by TCRdb with MiXCR from the reads. Found here are 200,000 to 250,000 distinct CDR3 sequences, approximately 40% of them singletons; the top ten hold over 45%. For these receptors, no antigen is known. This sample comprised CD8+ T cells from cultured PBMCs, obtained from culture after CMV antigen stimulation. These receptors all come from a human donor in good health (CMV status not recorded). Some clones in this sample may be carry-over from other donors' samples.

The chain recombines TRBV9 with TRBJ2-3, with D possibly matching TRBD1 (5 bases). This CDR3 has 17 residues. Trimming pared 0 bases from V and 1 base from J, leaving 15 bases between. Germline V gives CDR1 SGDLS, CDR2 YYNGEE. CDR3 protein: CASSVEGPPSGTDTQYF. CDR3 nucleotide sequence: TGTGCCAGCAGCGTAGAGGGGCCCCCGTCGGGCACAGATACGCAGTATTTT.

This clonotype has more than one count but fewer than ten. The chain couples TRBV7-6 to TRBJ2-7; D is uncertain. Looked up from germline, CDR1 is SGHVS and CDR2 is FNYEAQ. The CDR3 covers 13 residues. Trimming left V 0 bases short and J 4 bases short, with 7 bases between. DNA of the CDR3: TGTGCCAGCAGCTTAGCGGCGGATTACGAGCAGTACTTC. Translated, it gives CASSLAADYEQYF.

The chain is built from TRBV6-8 and TRBJ2-6; TRBD1 might be the D (5 bases). The CDR3 is 17 amino acids. Germline CDR1 reads MNHGY; CDR2 reads SAAAGT. V was trimmed by 2 bases and J by 0 bases, leaving 11 bases between them. This chain's CDR3 is CASSYHDSFSGANVLTF. CDR3 DNA sequence: TGTGCCAGCAGTTACCACGACAGCTTCTCTGGGGCCAACGTCCTGACTTTC.

The genes are TRBV5-6 and TRBJ2-1, with D possibly being TRBD2 (6 bases). Trimming left V 3 bases short and J 0 bases short, with 13 bases between. Germline CDR1 reads SGHDT; CDR2 reads YYEEEE. The CDR3 consists of 16 residues. CDR3 loop: CASSSTLAYSYNEQFF. Here the CDR3 DNA reads TGTGCCAGCAGCTCTACCCTAGCGTACTCCTACAATGAGCAGTTCTTC.

This chain uses TRBV7-9 with TRBJ2-7; D is ambiguous. Germline CDR1 is SEHNR and CDR2 is FQNEAQ (reference sequence). The CDR3 totals 15 residues. V was pared by 3 bases and J by 2 bases, with 14 bases between. CDR3: CASSLPGVKPYEQYF. The CDR3 DNA reads TGTGCCAGCAGCTTGCCCGGAGTCAAGCCCTACGAGCAGTACTTC.

This clonotype appeared once. The gene calls are TRBV19 and TRBJ2-1; TRBD2 aligns across 7 bases. CDR3 length: 14 amino acids. J lost 8 bases, V lost 6 bases, and 10 bases had no gene match. Germline V gene lookup returns CDR1 LNHDA and CDR2 SQIVND (reference sequence). The CDR3 DNA follows: TGTGCCAGTAGCTTGGGAGGGCCTCTTTATGAGCAGTTCTTC. Translating it yields CASSLGGPLYEQFF.

This clonotype was recorded at least ten times. The chain has TRBV7-6 and TRBJ2-3; 7 bases are a match to TRBD2. J lost 0 bases, V lost 1 base, and 4 bases had no gene match. Germline V gene sequence: CDR1 SGHVS, CDR2 FNYEAQ. The CDR3 sequence is 16 residues long. CDR3 loop: CASSLEASGSTDTQYF. The CDR3 coding sequence is TGTGCCAGCAGCTTAGAGGCTAGCGGAAGCACAGATACGCAGTATTTT.